This record looks at one T cell receptor (beta chain) sequence and its context. The CDR3 contains 14 residues. V dropped 5 bases and J dropped 4; count of bases not matched to a gene: 7. Per germline, CDR1 SGHRS and CDR2 YFSETQ. Only in-frame clones appear in the TCRdb table, and some are missing; sequencing was by immunoSEQ multiplex PCR. The sample lists under 200,000 clones; 70% to 90% were seen once. This record belongs to a study of blood T cell repertoires in COVID-19. Sequencing was carried out using peripheral blood. This clonotype was sampled from a man between 35 and 55 years old with active or convalescent COVID-19. This chain connects TRBV5-1 to TRBJ1-1; 8 bases line up with TRBD1. The DNA of the CDR3 is TGCGCCAGCAGGAACGGACAGGGCAGCACTGAAGCTTTCTTT. Translating gives CASRNGQGSTEAFF. The entire variable domain, with the rest obtained from reference TRBV5-1 and TRBJ1-1, is as follows: KAGVTQTPRYLIKTRGQQVTLSCSPISGHRSVSWYQQTPGQGLQFLFEYFSETQRNKGNFPGRFSGRQFSNSRSEMNVSTLELGDSALYLCASRNGQGSTEAFFGQGTRLTVV.